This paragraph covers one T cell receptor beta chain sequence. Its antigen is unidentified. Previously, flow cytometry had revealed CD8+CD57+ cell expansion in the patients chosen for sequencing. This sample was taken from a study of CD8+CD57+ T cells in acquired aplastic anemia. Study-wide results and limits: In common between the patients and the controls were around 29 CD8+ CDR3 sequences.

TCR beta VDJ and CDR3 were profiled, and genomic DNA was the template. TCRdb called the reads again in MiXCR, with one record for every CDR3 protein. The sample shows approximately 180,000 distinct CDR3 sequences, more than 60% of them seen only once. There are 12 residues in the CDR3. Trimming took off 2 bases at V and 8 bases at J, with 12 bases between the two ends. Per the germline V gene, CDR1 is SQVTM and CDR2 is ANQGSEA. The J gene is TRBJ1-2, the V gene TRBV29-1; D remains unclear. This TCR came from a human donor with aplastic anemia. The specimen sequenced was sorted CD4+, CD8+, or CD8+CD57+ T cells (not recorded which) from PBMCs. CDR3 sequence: CSVESGMGGYTF. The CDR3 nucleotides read TGCAGCGTTGAATCGGGGATGGGGGGCTACACCTTC.